Presented here are 17 T cell receptor beta chains from one specimen sequenced in a study of T cell responses to AZD1222 COVID-19 vaccine. TCRdb keeps only in-frame clones here, not all; method: immunoSEQ multiplex PCR. This sample has about 130,000 clones; 93% occur once, and the top ten carry roughly 0.87%. This sample comprised peripheral blood, obtained on day 0 of AZD1222 vaccination. All receptors come from an adult in good health.

The V call is TRBV7-9, the J call TRBJ2-7; 9 bases are a match to TRBD1. There are 15 residues in the CDR3. CDR1 is SEHNR, CDR2 FQNEAQ, per germline (reference sequence). The ends lost 1 base at V and 4 bases at J; junction bases unmatched: 5. The DNA of the CDR3 is TGTGCCAGCAGCTTAGTGACAGGGGGACAGTACGAGCAGTACTTC. Translating gives CASSLVTGGQYEQYF.

The chain employs TRBV18 and TRBJ1-3; 7 bases match TRBD1. CDR3 length: 15 amino acids. V dropped 3 bases and J dropped 5; count of bases not matched to a gene: 7. The germline gives CDR1 KGHSH, CDR2 LQKENI. CDR3 amino acids: CASSPRTGSRNTIYF. The DNA for the CDR3 is TGTGCCAGCTCACCCCGGACAGGATCGCGAAACACCATATATTTT.

The CDR3 DNA reads TGTGCCAGCAGCCGACGGGACAGGGGTGAGGAACTGTTTTTT. Translating it yields CASSRRDRGEELFF. V and J are TRBV7-9 and TRBJ1-4; 10 bases fit TRBD1. This CDR3 comprises 14 residues. Germline V gene lookup returns CDR1 SEHNR and CDR2 FQNEAQ (reference sequence). The ends lost 5 bases at V and 12 bases at J; junction bases unmatched: 9.

The V gene is TRBV28, the J gene TRBJ1-1; maybe TRBD1 (5 bases). The CDR3 consists of 15 residues. Germline V lookup: CDR1 MDHEN, CDR2 SYDVKM. Trimming cost V 3 bases and J 4 bases, with 15 bases left between them. DNA of the CDR3: TGTGCCAGCAGTTTGGGCGGGACTTCTCCCACTGAAGCTTTCTTT. As protein: CASSLGGTSPTEAFF.

This chain connects TRBV10-1 to TRBJ2-3; D perhaps matches TRBD2 (6 bases). The germline V gene encodes CDR1 WNHNN and CDR2 SYGVQD (reference sequence). The CDR3 consists of 14 residues. V was clipped by 7 bases and J by 2 bases, with 13 bases between them. CDR3 protein: CASTLGGPTDTQYF. CDR3 in DNA: TGCGCCAGCACCCTCGGGGGACCCACAGATACGCAGTATTTT.

The chain couples TRBV6-5 to TRBJ1-6; D might be TRBD1 (5 bases). Between the trimmed V and J ends, which lost 0 bases and 6 bases, there was a span of 6 bases. The CDR3 runs 14 residues. CDR1 is MNHEY, CDR2 SVGAGI, per germline. CDR3 loop: CASSYSTVNSPLHF. DNA for the CDR3: TGTGCCAGCAGTTACTCGACAGTTAATTCACCCCTCCACTTT.

This clone was seen a few times. The rearrangement joins TRBV6-5 to TRBJ1-2, with unresolved D. V lost 2 bases to trimming and J lost 8 bases, with 9 bases between them. There are 12 residues in the CDR3. Germline values: CDR1 MNHEY, CDR2 SVGAGI. The DNA for the CDR3 is TGTGCCAGCAGTTACGGACCGATGGGCTACACCTTC. Translating it yields CASSYGPMGYTF.

The chain couples TRBV19 to TRBJ1-1; tentatively, D is TRBD1 (5 bases). V lost 3 bases and J 11 bases, leaving 13 bases between the germline ends. Germline V gives CDR1 LNHDA, CDR2 SQIVND (reference sequence). The CDR3 sequence is 12 residues long. The CDR3 sequence is CASSIGALPAFF. Written as DNA, the CDR3 is TGTGCCAGTAGTATTGGGGCCCTCCCGGCTTTCTTT.

The chain has TRBV7-9 and TRBJ2-1; 10 bases line up with TRBD1. The length of the CDR3 is 16 residues. Looked up from germline, CDR1 is SEHNR and CDR2 is FQNEAQ (reference sequence). Trimming cost V 5 bases and J 8 bases; bases outside gene matches: 12. CDR3 residues: CASSLPKGQGLDEQFF. CDR3 DNA: TGTGCCAGCAGCCTCCCAAAGGGACAGGGGCTGGATGAGCAGTTCTTC.

The CDR3 DNA sequence: TGTGCCAGCACCGAGGGGCCCGGCGAAGATGGCTACACCTTC. Residues: CASTEGPGEDGYTF. V and J are TRBV7-8 and TRBJ1-2; TRBD1 is a possible D gene (5 bases). This CDR3 comprises 14 residues. V was cut by 7 bases and J by 6 bases, with 18 bases left in between. Germline CDR1 is SGHVS and CDR2 is FQNEAQ. Full variable domain (rest looked up from reference TRBV7-8 and TRBJ1-2): GAGVSQSPRYKVAKRGQDVALRCDPISGHVSLFWYQQALGQGPEFLTYFQNEAQLDKSGLPSDRFFAERPEGSVSTLKIQRTQQEDSAVYLCASTEGPGEDGYTFGSGTRLTVV.

This clone has just one count. The chain carries TRBV6-2 or TRBV6-3 and TRBJ2-7, with D possibly being TRBD2 (6 bases). The V gene lost 2 bases and the J gene lost 3 bases, with 11 bases spanning the gap. Germline V gene data show CDR1 as MNHEY and CDR2 as SVGEGT. The length of the CDR3 is 14 residues. The CDR3 DNA is TGTGCCAGCAGTTACGGGGGGTTGATCTACGAGCAGTACTTC. Amino acid sequence: CASSYGGLIYEQYF.

V usage is TRBV3-1 (or the pseudogene TRBV3-2) and J usage is TRBJ1-1; D call uncertain. The CDR3 has 14 amino acids. V was trimmed by 0 bases and J by 7 bases, leaving 12 bases between them. Per germline, CDR1 LGHDT and CDR2 YNNKEL (reference sequence). CDR3 in amino acids: CASSQDYGGIEAFF. CDR3 nucleotide sequence: TGTGCCAGCAGCCAAGATTACGGTGGAATTGAAGCTTTCTTT.

The V gene is TRBV10-3, the J gene TRBJ2-2; 7 nucleotides align to TRBD2. V lost 8 bases and J lost 6; bases outside the gene matches: 6. From germline, CDR1 is ENHRY and CDR2 SYGVKD. The CDR3 consists of 13 residues. The CDR3 DNA sequence: TGTGCCATCTGGGCAGGGAGGGCCGGGGAGCTGTTTTTT. Its protein product is CAIWAGRAGELFF.

The rearrangement links TRBV2 to TRBJ2-3; TRBD1 might be the D (7 bases). There are 16 residues in the CDR3. Deletions cut 10 bases from V and 2 bases from J, with 22 bases between. In germline, CDR1 is SNHLY, CDR2 FYNNEI. DNA of the CDR3: TGTGCCACCTCCGGAGGAGGGACAGCGTTCACAGATACGCAGTATTTT. Protein sequence: CATSGGGTAFTDTQYF. The full variable domain, completed using reference TRBV2 and TRBJ2-3, is EPEVTQTPSHQVTQMGQEVILRCVPISNHLYFYWYRQILGQKVEFLVSFYNNEISEKSEIFDDQFSVERPDGSNFTLKIRSTKLEDSAMYFCATSGGGTAFTDTQYFGPGTRLTVL.

This chain connects TRBV29-1 to TRBJ1-5; D perhaps matches TRBD1 (6 bases). Per germline, CDR1 SQVTM and CDR2 ANQGSEA. The CDR3 runs 13 residues. Trimming took off 4 bases at V and 7 bases at J, with 14 bases between the two ends. The CDR3 DNA reads TGCAGCGTTGGATGGGACACAGAGCAGCCCCAGCATTTT. Protein product: CSVGWDTEQPQHF.

J is TRBJ2-7 and V is TRBV6-6, with TRBD2 as a possible D gene (5 bases). The CDR3 spans 13 residues. Germline-derived CDR1 and CDR2 are MNHNY and SVGAGI (reference sequence). V was clipped by 0 bases and J by 5 bases, with 8 bases between them. CDR3 sequence: CASSYSSGNEQYF. CDR3 DNA: TGTGCCAGCAGTTACTCGTCGGGGAACGAGCAGTACTTC.

The CDR3 region has the DNA TGTGCCAGCTCAGTCATGAATGGGAACACCGGGGAGCTGTTTTTT. This gives the protein CASSVMNGNTGELFF. V and J are TRBV18 and TRBJ2-2; D gene uncertain. This CDR3 has 15 amino acids. Trimming shortened V by 5 bases and J by 1 base, and 11 bases separated the two germline ends. In germline, CDR1 is KGHSH, CDR2 LQKENI.